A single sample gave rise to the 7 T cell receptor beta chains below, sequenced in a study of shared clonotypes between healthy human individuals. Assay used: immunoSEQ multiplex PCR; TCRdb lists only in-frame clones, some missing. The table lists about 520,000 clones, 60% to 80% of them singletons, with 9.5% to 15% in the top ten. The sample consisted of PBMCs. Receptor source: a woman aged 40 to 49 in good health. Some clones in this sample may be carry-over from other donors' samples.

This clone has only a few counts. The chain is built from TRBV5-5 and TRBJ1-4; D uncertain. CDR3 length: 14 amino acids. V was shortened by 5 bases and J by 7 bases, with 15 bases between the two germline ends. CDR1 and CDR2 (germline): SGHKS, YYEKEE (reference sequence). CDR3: CASSWTSASEKLFF. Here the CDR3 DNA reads TGTGCCAGCAGTTGGACCTCTGCGAGTGAAAAACTGTTTTTT.

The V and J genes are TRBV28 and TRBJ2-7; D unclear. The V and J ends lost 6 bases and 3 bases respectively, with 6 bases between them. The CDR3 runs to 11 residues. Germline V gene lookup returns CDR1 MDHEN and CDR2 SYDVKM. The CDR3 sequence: CASRMDYEQYF. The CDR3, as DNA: TGTGCCAGCAGGATGGACTACGAGCAGTACTTC.

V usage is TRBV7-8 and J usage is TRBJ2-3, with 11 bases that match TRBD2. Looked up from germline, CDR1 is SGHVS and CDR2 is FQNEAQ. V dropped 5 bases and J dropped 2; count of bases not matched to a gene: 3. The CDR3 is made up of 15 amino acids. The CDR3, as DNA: TGTGCCAGCAGCACGGGACTAGCGGCCACAGATACGCAGTATTTT. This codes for CASSTGLAATDTQYF.

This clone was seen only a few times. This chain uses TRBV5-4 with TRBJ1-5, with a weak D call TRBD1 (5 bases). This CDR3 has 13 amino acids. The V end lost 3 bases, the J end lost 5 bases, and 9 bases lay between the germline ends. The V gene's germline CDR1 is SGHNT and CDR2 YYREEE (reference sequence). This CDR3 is CASSSGWDQPQHF. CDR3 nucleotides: TGTGCCAGCAGCTCAGGGTGGGATCAGCCCCAGCATTTT.

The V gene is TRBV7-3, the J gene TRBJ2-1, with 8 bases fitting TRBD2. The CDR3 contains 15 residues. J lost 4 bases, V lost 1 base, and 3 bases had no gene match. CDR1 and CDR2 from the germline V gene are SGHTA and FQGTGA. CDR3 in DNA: TGTGCCAGCAGCTTAAGACTAGCGCAATACAATGAGCAGTTCTTC. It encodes CASSLRLAQYNEQFF.

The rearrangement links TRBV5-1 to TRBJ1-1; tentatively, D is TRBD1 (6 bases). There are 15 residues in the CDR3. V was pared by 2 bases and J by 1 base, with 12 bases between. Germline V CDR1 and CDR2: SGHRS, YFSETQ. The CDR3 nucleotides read TGCGCCAGCAGCTTAAACAGGGCGGGGAACACTGAAGCTTTCTTT. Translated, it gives CASSLNRAGNTEAFF.

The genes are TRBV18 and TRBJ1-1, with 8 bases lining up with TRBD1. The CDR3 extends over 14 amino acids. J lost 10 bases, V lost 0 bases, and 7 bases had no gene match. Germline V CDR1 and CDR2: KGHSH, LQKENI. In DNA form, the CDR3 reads TGTGCCAGCTCACCACCGGCAGGGGGCCTACGAGCTTTCTTT. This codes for CASSPPAGGLRAFF.